The 23 T cell receptor beta chains listed next were all sequenced from one sample in a study of blood T cells in healthy people across ages (dated by TCRdb to 2014 to 2015). The library was built by means of 5' RACE. The reads were generated on an Illumina HiSeq 2500. A second PCR of about 7 to 12 cycles was run with a J-beta primer mix and a sample-barcoded 5' primer. The raw public reads went through TCRdb reprocessing: fastp at Q25, MiXCR clone calling, in-frame beta chains kept. Duplicate CDR3 protein sequences are folded into a single record with the most common DNA and genes. The sample records about 730,000 distinct CDR3 sequences, about 40% of which are singletons. The ten largest clones take up 20% to 25% of the sample. Sequenced: blood. These receptors were collected from a woman aged 60-75 years in good health.

This sequence joins TRBV7-8 and TRBJ2-7; 10 nucleotides agree with TRBD2. The V gene end was trimmed by 2 bases and the J gene end by 3 bases; junction bases not matched to a gene: 4. CDR1 and CDR2 from the germline V gene are SGHVS and FQNEAQ. CDR3 size: 15 residues. CDR3 residues: CASSLLAGESYEQYF. The DNA for the CDR3 is TGTGCCAGCAGCTTACTAGCGGGGGAGAGCTACGAGCAGTACTTC.

Many counts were recorded for this clonotype. The CDR3 DNA sequence: TGTGCCAGCAGGCGGGACAGGGGGAGATACAATGAGCAGTTCTTC. It is translated as CASRRDRGRYNEQFF. This chain connects TRBV12-3 or TRBV12-4 to TRBJ2-1, with 11 positions matching TRBD1. V lost 6 bases and J lost 4; bases outside the gene matches: 5. This CDR3 is 15 amino acids long.

The chain combines TRBV27 with TRBJ2-5; D might be TRBD1 (6 bases). Trimming stripped 3 bases from V and 9 bases from J, with 26 bases between. CDR1 and CDR2 from the germline V gene are MNHEY and SMNVEV (reference sequence). This CDR3 region has 17 residues. This chain's CDR3 is CASSFIKTGLALESQYF. CDR3 in DNA: TGTGCCAGCAGTTTCATAAAAACAGGGCTAGCACTGGAATCCCAGTACTTC.

The chain links TRBV6-2 or TRBV6-3 to TRBJ1-4; no reliable D call. The CDR3 totals 13 residues. Germline V gene sequence: CDR1 MNHEY, CDR2 SVGEGT. Between the trimmed V and J ends, which lost 11 bases and 7 bases, there was a span of 17 bases. The CDR3 sequence is CAAWTAGTEKLFF. DNA of the CDR3: TGTGCCGCTTGGACGGCGGGAACTGAAAAACTGTTTTTT.

This clonotype appeared a few times. J is TRBJ2-7 and V is TRBV7-9, with a weak D call TRBD1 (6 bases). CDR1 is SEHNR and CDR2 is FQNEAQ in the germline V gene (reference sequence). The ends were cut back, 5 bases at V and 6 bases at J, with 17 bases in the middle. The CDR3 covers 14 residues. CDR3 sequence reads: CASSETGQRAEQYF. Written as DNA, the CDR3 is TGTGCCAGCAGCGAGACGGGACAACGAGCCGAGCAGTACTTC.

The J gene is TRBJ2-7, the V gene TRBV27; 7 bases map to TRBD2. This CDR3 region has 16 residues. In germline, CDR1 is MNHEY, CDR2 SMNVEV (reference sequence). J gave up 4 bases and V 5 bases, and 14 bases lay outside the gene matches. The CDR3 sequence is CASSPSVGEGLYEQYF. Written as DNA, the CDR3 is TGTGCCAGCAGTCCTTCGGTTGGGGAGGGGCTATACGAGCAGTACTTC.

This clonotype appeared many times. The CDR3 protein is CASSLTGVSVVAYEQYF. In DNA form, the CDR3 reads TGTGCCAGCAGCTTAACCGGTGTTTCGGTTGTGGCCTACGAGCAGTACTTC. This chain connects TRBV7-2 to TRBJ2-7; the D is unclear. CDR3 length equals 17 residues. The germline gives CDR1 SGHTA, CDR2 FQGNSA. Trimming removed 2 bases from V and 2 bases from J, with 19 bases in between.

This clonotype was picked up a small number of times. The chain uses TRBV3-1 and TRBJ2-1; no reliable D call. V lost 5 bases, J lost 6 bases, and 14 bases lay in between. Germline V CDR1 and CDR2: LGHDT, YNNKEL (reference sequence). The CDR3 runs to 14 residues. The DNA for the CDR3 is TGTGCCAGCAGCTCTGGAGTCCCCTCCAATGAGCAGTTCTTC. Translation: CASSSGVPSNEQFF.

This clonotype was found once. The rearrangement joins TRBV9 to TRBJ2-7; TRBD1 agrees at 7 bases. The J call is in doubt because the DNA end fits TRBJ2-5 better. Germline CDR1 reads SGDLS; CDR2 reads YYNGEE. The CDR3 has 15 residues. CDR3 protein: CASSVGVGTDETQYF. DNA for the CDR3: TGTGCCAGCAGCGTAGGGGTCGGGACAGATGAGACCCAGTACTTC.

This sequence joins TRBV7-2 and TRBJ2-1, with D possibly being TRBD2 (6 bases). The CDR3 is made up of 15 amino acids. The germline V gene has CDR1 SGHTA and CDR2 FQGNSA. V was shortened by 5 bases and J by 5 bases, with 16 bases between the two germline ends. The CDR3 protein is CASSPRDWRDNEQFF. The DNA for the CDR3 is TGTGCCAGCAGCCCCCGGGACTGGAGAGACAATGAGCAGTTCTTC.

A few counts support this clonotype. The chain is built from TRBV7-9 and TRBJ2-5; D is possibly TRBD2 (5 bases). The germline gives CDR1 SEHNR, CDR2 FQNEAQ (reference sequence). This CDR3 has 14 residues. V lost 2 bases and J lost 1, with 8 bases in between. The CDR3 region is CASSLTGSQETQYF. The CDR3 nucleotides read TGTGCCAGCAGCTTAACGGGGAGCCAAGAGACCCAGTACTTC.

The V call is TRBV7-9, the J call TRBJ2-1; D is undetermined. In germline, CDR1 is SEHNR, CDR2 FQNEAQ (reference sequence). V lost 8 bases and J 5 bases, leaving 16 bases between the germline ends. The CDR3 totals 14 residues. CDR3 DNA: TGTGCCAGCCTCCTGGCAGCGAACAACAATGAGCAGTTCTTC. This sequence encodes CASLLAANNNEQFF.

V gene TRBV20-1 combines with J gene TRBJ2-3; 7 nucleotides line up with TRBD2. There are 17 residues in the CDR3. Germline CDR1 DFQATT, CDR2 SNEGSKA (reference sequence). The V and J ends lost 5 bases and 2 bases, in that order; junction bases with no gene match: 16. In nucleotides, the CDR3 is TGCAGTGCTGAGGTCGGGGGGAAGGCATCCAACACAGATACGCAGTATTTT. It specifies CSAEVGGKASNTDTQYF.

A few counts support this clonotype. The chain uses TRBV20-1 and TRBJ2-5; either TRBD1 or TRBD2 may supply D (6 bases each). Germline V gene data show CDR1 as DFQATT and CDR2 as SNEGSKA (reference sequence). CDR3 length: 12 residues. The V end was cut by 3 bases, the J end by 4 bases, with 9 bases between. DNA of the CDR3: TGCAGTGCTAGGAGGGGGGTAGAGACCCAGTACTTC. Protein product: CSARRGVETQYF.

The chain uses TRBV13 and TRBJ1-6, with a possible D match to TRBD1 (6 bases). Germline CDR1 is PRHDT and CDR2 is FYEKMQ (reference sequence). The CDR3 length is 14 residues. Trimming took off 3 bases at V and 9 bases at J, with 12 bases between the two ends. Here the CDR3 DNA reads TGTGCCAGCAGCTTTCGGGACATCACTTCACCCCTCCACTTT. Translation gives CASSFRDITSPLHF.

The genes are TRBV20-1 and TRBJ2-2; no clear D gene. Germline V gene sequence: CDR1 DFQATT, CDR2 SNEGSKA (reference sequence). The V end lost 7 bases, the J end lost 3 bases, and 12 bases lay between the germline ends. This CDR3 region has 13 residues. CDR3 DNA: TGCAGTGTACCGGAGAGATACACCGGGGAGCTGTTTTTT. Its protein product is CSVPERYTGELFF.

This chain joins TRBV12-3 or TRBV12-4 and TRBJ2-2, with 9 bases that match TRBD1. Losses at the gene ends were 5 bases for V and 6 bases for J; bases not matched to a gene: 4. There are 14 residues in the CDR3. Written as DNA, the CDR3 is TGTGCCAGCAGTCCAAACAGGGGGCCCGGGGAGCTGTTTTTT. Translated, it gives CASSPNRGPGELFF.

This clonotype was picked up a small number of times. The CDR3 is CSAGGTGAFLSSYEQYF. CDR3 sequence (DNA): TGCAGTGCTGGGGGGACAGGGGCCTTCCTTAGCTCCTACGAGCAGTACTTC. The chain uses TRBV20-1 and TRBJ2-7, with TRBD1 matching 10 bases. The V and J ends lost 5 bases and 0 bases, in that order; junction bases with no gene match: 13. This CDR3 region has 17 residues. The germline V gene encodes CDR1 DFQATT and CDR2 SNEGSKA (reference sequence).

V usage is TRBV7-3 and J usage is TRBJ1-1, with a tentative D call TRBD1 (5 bases). Trimming took 5 bases from V and 0 from J, leaving 22 bases between them. The length of the CDR3 is 18 residues. CDR1 and CDR2 from the germline V gene are SGHTA and FQGTGA. The CDR3 loop reads CASSPPSGTEKMNTEAFF. For the CDR3, the DNA is TGTGCCAGCAGCCCCCCCTCTGGGACCGAGAAAATGAACACTGAAGCTTTCTTT. Full variable domain (remainder filled in from reference TRBV7-3 and TRBJ1-1): GAGVSQTPSNKVTEKGKYVELRCDPISGHTALYWYRQSLGQGPEFLIYFQGTGAADDSGLPNDRFFAVRPEGSVSTLKIQRTERGDSAVYLCASSPPSGTEKMNTEAFFGQGTRLTVV.

This clonotype occurred many times. CDR3 DNA sequence: TGCAGCGTTGGGCCTAGCGGGAGGGCGGGAAACGAGCAGTACTTC. This sequence encodes CSVGPSGRAGNEQYF. V and J are TRBV29-1 and TRBJ2-7; 12 nucleotides line up with TRBD2. Germline V gene sequence: CDR1 SQVTM, CDR2 ANQGSEA. CDR3 length: 15 residues. The V and J ends lost 4 bases and 5 bases, in that order; junction bases with no gene match: 9.

J is TRBJ2-1 and V is TRBV11-1, with 7 bases lining up with TRBD2. The V gene's germline CDR1 is SGHAT and CDR2 FQDESV (reference sequence). Losses at the gene ends were 2 bases for V and 6 bases for J; bases not matched to a gene: 7. The CDR3 consists of 15 residues. The CDR3 reads CASSLQTSRRNEQFF. DNA for the CDR3: TGTGCCAGCAGCTTACAGACTAGCCGCCGCAATGAGCAGTTCTTC.

The CDR3 is CASSPVAGGPGDEQFF. DNA for the CDR3: TGTGCCAGCAGTCCCGTAGCGGGAGGGCCTGGGGATGAGCAGTTCTTC. The chain is built from TRBV28 and TRBJ2-1; 11 bases fit TRBD2. V was clipped by 5 bases and J by 8 bases; unmatched bases: 11. CDR1 and CDR2 from the germline V gene are MDHEN and SYDVKM. The CDR3 contains 16 residues. Full variable domain (remainder filled in from reference TRBV28 and TRBJ2-1): DVKVTQSSRYLVKRTGEKVFLECVQDMDHENMFWYRQDPGLGLRLIYFSYDVKMKEKGDIPEGYSVSREKKERFSLILESASTNQTSMYLCASSPVAGGPGDEQFFGPGTRLTVL.

The rearrangement uses TRBV28 and TRBJ1-1; D is undetermined. The CDR3 totals 16 residues. Germline V lookup: CDR1 MDHEN, CDR2 SYDVKM. V was pared by 5 bases and J by 2 bases, with 18 bases between. CDR3 sequence reads: CASSPPVGGRNTEAFF. The CDR3 DNA is TGTGCCAGCAGTCCCCCGGTGGGAGGAAGAAACACTGAAGCTTTCTTT.